A selection of T cell receptor beta chains follows, all from one sample in a study of T cell repertoires and HLA-DP antigens. The table came from immunoSEQ multiplex PCR; TCRdb's copy has only in-frame clones and leaves some out. This sample yields around 100,000 clones, of which almost 95% are seen a single time; about 0.27% belongs to the top ten. Their target antigens are unknown. Material: CD4+ T cells from PBMCs. The receptors stem from a woman between 18 and 30 years old in good health and CMV-seronegative. Both conserved end residues are part of each CDR3. A D gene is named only where the DNA matches it firmly. Part of the rows lack a size; the others show once, few, many or a class for expanded clones.

D: TRBD1; J: TRBJ1-1; V: TRBV18; size: -; CDR3: CASSPYGQGMNTEAFF; DNA: TGTGCCAGCTCACCCTACGGACAGGGGATGAACACTGAAGCTTTCTTT
D: TRBD1; J: TRBJ2-3; V: TRBV5-6; size: -; CDR3: CASSPVRTGTITQYF; DNA: TGTGCCAGCAGCCCCGTTAGGACAGGGACAATTACGCAGTATTTT
D: -; J: TRBJ1-2; V: TRBV28; size: -; CDR3: CASSLPLPTDYGYTF; DNA: TGTGCCAGCAGTTTACCTCTCCCGACGGACTATGGCTACACCTTC
D: TRBD2; J: TRBJ2-1; V: TRBV28; size: -; CDR3: CASSDGRAGRQIYNEQFF; DNA: TGTGCCAGCAGTGACGGGAGGGCCGGCCGGCAGATCTACAATGAGCAGTTCTTC
D: -; J: TRBJ1-4; V: TRBV18; size: -; CDR3: CASSWTETEKLFF; DNA: TGTGCCAGCTCCTGGACAGAAACAGAAAAACTGTTTTTT
D: -; J: TRBJ1-6; V: TRBV10-3; size: once; CDR3: CAINRGQGNSPLHF; DNA: TGTGCCATCAACAGAGGGCAGGGTAATTCACCCCTCCACTTT
D: -; J: TRBJ2-5; V: TRBV28; size: -; CDR3: CASSFGGQETQYF; DNA: TGTGCCAGCAGTTTTGGTGGGCAAGAGACCCAGTACTTC
D: -; J: TRBJ2-5; V: TRBV4-1; size: -; CDR3: CASSQVGSQETQYF; DNA: TGCGCCAGCAGCCAAGTCGGCAGCCAAGAGACCCAGTACTTC
D: -; J: TRBJ1-2; V: TRBV6-5; size: -; CDR3: CASSLNGRYGYTF; DNA: TGTGCCAGCAGTTTGAATGGGCGCTATGGCTACACCTTC
D: -; J: TRBJ2-2; V: TRBV21-1; size: -; CDR3: CASADPGTAPTHETGELFF; DNA: TGTGCCAGCGCAGATCCCGGGACAGCCCCGACACACGAGACCGGGGAGCTGTTTTTT
D: TRBD1; J: TRBJ1-1; V: TRBV10-3; size: once; CDR3: CAISDWSGTGGMNTEAFF; DNA: TGTGCCATCAGTGACTGGAGCGGGACAGGCGGCATGAACACTGAAGCTTTCTTT
D: -; J: TRBJ1-1; V: TRBV29-1; size: -; CDR3: CSVRAGTANTEAFF; DNA: TGCAGCGTTAGGGCAGGGACTGCGAACACTGAAGCTTTCTTT
D: -; J: TRBJ1-1; V: TRBV29-1; size: -; CDR3: CSVEMQFNTEAFF; DNA: TGCAGCGTTGAAATGCAATTCAACACTGAAGCTTTCTTT
D: TRBD2; J: TRBJ2-2; V: TRBV5-6; size: -; CDR3: CASSPLASGRSRELFF; DNA: TGTGCCAGCAGCCCTCTCGCCAGCGGGAGAAGTCGGGAGCTGTTTTTT
D: -; J: TRBJ2-2; V: TRBV7-6; size: -; CDR3: CASSPGQNTGELFF; DNA: TGTGCCAGCAGCCCAGGACAGAACACCGGGGAGCTGTTTTTT
D: TRBD1; J: TRBJ1-2; V: TRBV30; size: -; CDR3: CAWARDRGGYGYTF; DNA: TGTGCCTGGGCAAGGGACAGGGGGGGCTATGGCTACACCTTC
D: TRBD1; J: TRBJ2-2; V: TRBV7-3; size: -; CDR3: CASRRDRAGSGELFF; DNA: TGTGCCAGCAGACGGGACAGGGCTGGTTCCGGGGAGCTGTTTTTT
D: -; J: TRBJ1-2; V: TRBV30; size: once; CDR3: CAWSVLGWGGYTF; DNA: TGTGCCTGGAGTGTCTTAGGGTGGGGAGGCTACACCTTC
D: -; J: TRBJ1-3; V: TRBV6-5; size: -; CDR3: CASSHRGLKNTIYF; DNA: TGTGCCAGCAGTCACCGGGGATTGAAAAACACCATATATTTT
D: TRBD1; J: TRBJ1-4; V: TRBV7-9; size: -; CDR3: CASNPLRGTEEEKLFF; DNA: TGTGCCAGCAATCCGCTCCGGGGGACAGAGGAGGAAAAACTGTTTTTT
D: -; J: TRBJ2-1; V: TRBV6-6; size: -; CDR3: CASSYSGTVYNEQFF; DNA: TGTGCCAGCAGTTACTCCGGGACGGTATACAATGAGCAGTTCTTC
D: -; J: TRBJ1-1; V: TRBV19; size: -; CDR3: CASSIRGFRTEAFF; DNA: TGTGCCAGTAGTATTCGGGGGTTTCGAACTGAAGCTTTCTTT
D: -; J: TRBJ2-5; V: TRBV6-4; size: -; CDR3: CASSQEAPQETQYF; DNA: TGTGCCAGCAGCCAAGAAGCTCCCCAAGAGACCCAGTACTTC
D: TRBD2; J: TRBJ2-3; V: TRBV5-1; size: -; CDR3: CASSPTGLAVGTDTQYF; DNA: TGCGCCAGCAGCCCCACGGGACTAGCGGTGGGCACAGATACGCAGTATTTT
D: -; J: TRBJ2-3; V: TRBV10-3; size: -; CDR3: CAISESNGGATQYF; DNA: TGTGCCATCAGTGAGTCGAATGGGGGGGCTACGCAGTATTTT
D: -; J: TRBJ2-3; V: TRBV7-2; size: -; CDR3: CASSLGGGLRTDTQYF; DNA: TGTGCCAGCAGCTTAGGAGGGGGGCTGCGCACAGATACGCAGTATTTT
D: -; J: TRBJ1-1; V: TRBV5-1; size: -; CDR3: CASSLKRNTEAFF; DNA: TGCGCCAGCAGCTTGAAGAGGAACACTGAAGCTTTCTTT
D: TRBD1; J: TRBJ1-3; V: TRBV7-3; size: -; CDR3: CASSSTGGFCGNTIYF; DNA: TGTGCCAGCAGCTCGACAGGGGGCTTCTGCGGAAACACCATATATTTT
D: -; J: TRBJ2-3; V: TRBV6-1; size: -; CDR3: CASSVNRVRTDTQYF; DNA: TGTGCCAGCAGTGTGAACAGGGTGCGGACAGATACGCAGTATTTT
D: TRBD2; J: TRBJ2-7; V: TRBV5-1; size: -; CDR3: CASSHPGLAEGSYEQYF; DNA: TGCGCCAGCAGCCACCCAGGACTAGCGGAGGGCTCCTACGAGCAGTACTTC
D: -; J: TRBJ2-5; V: TRBV9; size: -; CDR3: CASSHGAVTQETQYF; DNA: TGTGCCAGCAGCCACGGGGCGGTGACCCAAGAGACCCAGTACTTC
D: -; J: TRBJ2-5; V: TRBV7-2; size: once; CDR3: CASSLARAPQETQYF; DNA: TGTGCCAGCAGCTTAGCCAGGGCCCCCCAAGAGACCCAGTACTTC
D: -; J: TRBJ2-1; V: TRBV7-3; size: few; CDR3: CASSLGYPNEQFF; DNA: TGTGCCAGCAGCTTAGGGTACCCCAATGAGCAGTTCTTC
D: TRBD1; J: TRBJ1-4; V: TRBV5-1; size: -; CDR3: CASSWQGDPYKEKLFF; DNA: TGCGCCAGCAGCTGGCAGGGGGACCCCTATAAAGAAAAACTGTTTTTT
D: TRBD2; J: TRBJ2-3; V: TRBV6-1; size: -; CDR3: CASSRREGGPDTQYF; DNA: TGTGCCAGCAGTCGGCGGGAGGGGGGTCCAGATACGCAGTATTTT
D: -; J: TRBJ2-2; V: TRBV5-8; size: -; CDR3: CASSQDYFTGELFF; DNA: TGTGCCAGCAGCCAGGACTATTTTACCGGGGAGCTGTTTTTT
D: -; J: TRBJ1-1; V: TRBV5-1; size: -; CDR3: CASSSQGGNTEAFF; DNA: TGCGCCAGCAGCTCCCAGGGAGGGAACACTGAAGCTTTCTTT
D: TRBD1; J: TRBJ1-2; V: TRBV2; size: once; CDR3: CASSADREGLGYTF; DNA: TGTGCCAGCAGTGCCGACAGGGAGGGGTTAGGCTACACCTTC
D: -; J: TRBJ1-3; V: TRBV9; size: -; CDR3: CASSTREALGNTIYF; DNA: TGTGCCAGCAGCACCCGGGAAGCTCTAGGAAACACCATATATTTT
D: -; J: TRBJ1-5; V: TRBV6-6; size: -; CDR3: CASSTTGNQPQHF; DNA: TGTGCCAGCAGTACAACCGGGAATCAGCCCCAGCATTTT
D: -; J: TRBJ2-7; V: TRBV29-1; size: -; CDR3: CSVEGTDYYEQYF; DNA: TGCAGCGTTGAAGGGACAGACTACTACGAGCAGTACTTC
D: -; J: TRBJ2-3; V: TRBV5-1; size: -; CDR3: CASSLGGQVSTDTQYF; DNA: TGCGCCAGCAGCTTAGGGGGGCAGGTTAGCACAGATACGCAGTATTTT